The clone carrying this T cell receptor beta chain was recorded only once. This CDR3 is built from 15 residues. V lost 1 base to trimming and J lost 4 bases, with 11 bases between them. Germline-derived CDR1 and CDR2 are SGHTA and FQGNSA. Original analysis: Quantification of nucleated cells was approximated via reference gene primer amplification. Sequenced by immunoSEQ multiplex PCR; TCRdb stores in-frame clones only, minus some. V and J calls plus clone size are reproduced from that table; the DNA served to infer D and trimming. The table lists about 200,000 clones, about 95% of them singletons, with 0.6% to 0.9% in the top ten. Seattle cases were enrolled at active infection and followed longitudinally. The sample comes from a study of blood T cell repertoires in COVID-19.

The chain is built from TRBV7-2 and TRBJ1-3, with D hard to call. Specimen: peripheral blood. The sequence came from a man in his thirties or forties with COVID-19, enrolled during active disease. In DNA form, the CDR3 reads TGTGCCAGCAGCTTAGTGTCCGGGGTAGGAAACACCATATATTTT. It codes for CASSLVSGVGNTIYF.